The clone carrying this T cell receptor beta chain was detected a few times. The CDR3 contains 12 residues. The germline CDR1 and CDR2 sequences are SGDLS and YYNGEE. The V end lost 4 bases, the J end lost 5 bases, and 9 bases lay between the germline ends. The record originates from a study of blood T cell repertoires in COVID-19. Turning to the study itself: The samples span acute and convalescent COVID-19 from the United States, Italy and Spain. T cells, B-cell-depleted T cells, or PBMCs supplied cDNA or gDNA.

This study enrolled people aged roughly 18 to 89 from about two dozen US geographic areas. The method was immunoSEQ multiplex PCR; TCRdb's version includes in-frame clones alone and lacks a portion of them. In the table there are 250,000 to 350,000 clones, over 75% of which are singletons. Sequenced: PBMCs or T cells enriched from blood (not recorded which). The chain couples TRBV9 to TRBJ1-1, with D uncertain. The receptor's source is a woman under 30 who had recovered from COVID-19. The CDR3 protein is CASSRDKTEAFF. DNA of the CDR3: TGTGCCAGCAGCCGTGACAAGACTGAAGCTTTCTTT. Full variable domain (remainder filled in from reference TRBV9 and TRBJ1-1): DSGVTQTPKHLITATGQRVTLRCSPRSGDLSVYWYQQSLDQGLQFLIQYYNGEERAKGNILERFSAQQFPDLHSELNLSSLELGDSALYFCASSRDKTEAFFGQGTRLTVV.